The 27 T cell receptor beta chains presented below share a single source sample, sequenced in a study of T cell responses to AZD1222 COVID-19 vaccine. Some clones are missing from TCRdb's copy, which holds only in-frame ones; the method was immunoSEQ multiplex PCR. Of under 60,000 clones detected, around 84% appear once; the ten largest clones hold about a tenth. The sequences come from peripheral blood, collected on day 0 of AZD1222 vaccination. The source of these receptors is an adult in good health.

CDR3 loop: CASSDQGRAPYEQFF. CDR3 sequence (DNA): TGTGCCAGCAGTGATCAGGGCCGGGCCCCCTATGAGCAGTTCTTC. The gene calls are TRBV2 and TRBJ2-1; D is perhaps TRBD1 (5 bases). V was shortened by 3 bases and J by 8 bases, with 17 bases between the two germline ends. CDR1 SNHLY and CDR2 FYNNEI come from the germline V gene. The CDR3 contains 15 residues.

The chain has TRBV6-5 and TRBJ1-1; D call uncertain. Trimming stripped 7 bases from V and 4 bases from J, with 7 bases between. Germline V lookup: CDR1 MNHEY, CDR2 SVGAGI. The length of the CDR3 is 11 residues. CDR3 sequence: CASKGPTEAFF. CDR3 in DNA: TGTGCCAGCAAGGGCCCCACTGAAGCTTTCTTT.

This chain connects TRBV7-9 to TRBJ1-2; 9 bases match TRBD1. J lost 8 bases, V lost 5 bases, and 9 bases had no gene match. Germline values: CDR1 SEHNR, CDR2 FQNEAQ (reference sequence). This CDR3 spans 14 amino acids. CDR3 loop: CASSPPGTGSGYTF. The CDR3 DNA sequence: TGTGCCAGCAGCCCCCCGGGGACAGGGAGCGGCTACACCTTC.

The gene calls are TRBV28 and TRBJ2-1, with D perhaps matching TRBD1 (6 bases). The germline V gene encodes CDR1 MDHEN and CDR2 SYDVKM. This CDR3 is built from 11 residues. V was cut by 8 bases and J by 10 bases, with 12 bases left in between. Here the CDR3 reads CASSRGHEQFF. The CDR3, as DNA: TGTGCCAGCTCCAGGGGTCACGAGCAGTTCTTC.

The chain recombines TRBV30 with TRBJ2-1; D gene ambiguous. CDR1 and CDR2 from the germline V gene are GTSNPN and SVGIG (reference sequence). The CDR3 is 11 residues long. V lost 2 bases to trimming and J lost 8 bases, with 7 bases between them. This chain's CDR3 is CAWSPLDEQFF. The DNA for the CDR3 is TGTGCCTGGAGTCCCCTCGATGAGCAGTTCTTC.

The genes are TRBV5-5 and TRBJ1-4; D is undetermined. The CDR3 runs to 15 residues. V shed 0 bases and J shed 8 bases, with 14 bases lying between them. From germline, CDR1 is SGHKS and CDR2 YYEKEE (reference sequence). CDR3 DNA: TGTGCCAGCAGCTTGGCCGGCAGAAAAACAGAAAAACTGTTTTTT. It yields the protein CASSLAGRKTEKLFF.

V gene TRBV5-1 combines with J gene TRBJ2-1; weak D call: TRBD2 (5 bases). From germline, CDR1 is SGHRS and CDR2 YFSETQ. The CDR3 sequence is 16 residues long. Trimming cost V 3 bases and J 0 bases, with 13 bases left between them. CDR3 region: CASSSQGADSYNEQFF. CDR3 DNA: TGCGCCAGCAGCTCACAAGGAGCGGACTCCTACAATGAGCAGTTCTTC.

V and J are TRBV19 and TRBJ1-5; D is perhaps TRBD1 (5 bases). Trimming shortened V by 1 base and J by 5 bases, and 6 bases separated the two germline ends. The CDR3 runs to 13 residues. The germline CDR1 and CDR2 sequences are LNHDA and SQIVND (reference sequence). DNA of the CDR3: TGTGCCAGTAGTATAGGCAGGGATCAGCCCCAGCATTTT. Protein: CASSIGRDQPQHF.

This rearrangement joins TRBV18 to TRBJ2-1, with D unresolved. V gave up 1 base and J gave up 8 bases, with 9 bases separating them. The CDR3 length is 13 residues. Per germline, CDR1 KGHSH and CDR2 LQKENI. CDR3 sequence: CASSPLGSDEQFF. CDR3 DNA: TGTGCCAGCTCACCACTCGGCTCCGATGAGCAGTTCTTC.

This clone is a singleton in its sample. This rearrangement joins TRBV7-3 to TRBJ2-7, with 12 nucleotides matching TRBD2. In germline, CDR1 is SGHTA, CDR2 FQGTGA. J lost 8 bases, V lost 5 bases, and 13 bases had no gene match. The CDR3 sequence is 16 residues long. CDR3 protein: CASSPTSGGKPTKQYF. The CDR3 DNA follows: TGTGCCAGCAGCCCGACTAGCGGGGGAAAGCCTACGAAGCAGTACTTC. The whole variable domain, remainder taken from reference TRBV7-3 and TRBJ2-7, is GAGVSQTPSNKVTEKGKYVELRCDPISGHTALYWYRQSLGQGPEFLIYFQGTGAADDSGLPNDRFFAVRPEGSVSTLKIQRTERGDSAVYLCASSPTSGGKPTKQYFGPGTRLTVT.

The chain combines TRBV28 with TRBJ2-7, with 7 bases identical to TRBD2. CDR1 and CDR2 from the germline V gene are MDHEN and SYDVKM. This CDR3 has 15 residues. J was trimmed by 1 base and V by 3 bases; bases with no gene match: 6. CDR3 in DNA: TGTGCCAGCAGTTTGGGGTGGGAGGGGTCCTACGAGCAGTACTTC. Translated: CASSLGWEGSYEQYF.

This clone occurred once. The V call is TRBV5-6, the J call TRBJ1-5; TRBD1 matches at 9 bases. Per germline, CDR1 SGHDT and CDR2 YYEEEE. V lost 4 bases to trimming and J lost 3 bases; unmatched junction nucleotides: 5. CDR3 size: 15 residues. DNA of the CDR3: TGTGCCAGCAGCCAACGGGACAGGGCCAATCAGCCCCAGCATTTT. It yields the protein CASSQRDRANQPQHF.

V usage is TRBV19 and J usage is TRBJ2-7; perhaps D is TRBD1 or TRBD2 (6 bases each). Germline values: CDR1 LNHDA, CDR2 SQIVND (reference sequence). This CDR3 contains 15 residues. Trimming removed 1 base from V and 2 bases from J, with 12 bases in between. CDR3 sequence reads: CASSIAGAGTYEQYF. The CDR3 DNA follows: TGTGCCAGTAGTATAGCGGGGGCCGGAACCTACGAGCAGTACTTC. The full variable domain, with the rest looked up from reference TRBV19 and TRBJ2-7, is DGGITQSPKYLFRKEGQNVTLSCEQNLNHDAMYWYRQDPGQGLRLIYYSQIVNDFQKGDIAEGYSVSREKKESFPLTVTSAQKNPTAFYLCASSIAGAGTYEQYFGPGTRLTVT.

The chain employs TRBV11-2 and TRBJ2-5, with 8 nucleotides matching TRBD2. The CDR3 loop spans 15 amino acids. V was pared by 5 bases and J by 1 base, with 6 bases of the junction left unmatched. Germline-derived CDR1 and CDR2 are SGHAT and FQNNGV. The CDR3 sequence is CASSPLTSAQETQYF. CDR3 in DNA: TGTGCCAGCAGCCCCCTGACTAGCGCCCAAGAGACCCAGTACTTC.

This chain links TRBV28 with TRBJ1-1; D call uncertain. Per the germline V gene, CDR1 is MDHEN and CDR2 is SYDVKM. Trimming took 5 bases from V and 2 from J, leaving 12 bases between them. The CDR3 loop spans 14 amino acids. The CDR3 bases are TGTGCCAGCAGTCCTGGGCTCCCAAACACTGAAGCTTTCTTT. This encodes CASSPGLPNTEAFF.

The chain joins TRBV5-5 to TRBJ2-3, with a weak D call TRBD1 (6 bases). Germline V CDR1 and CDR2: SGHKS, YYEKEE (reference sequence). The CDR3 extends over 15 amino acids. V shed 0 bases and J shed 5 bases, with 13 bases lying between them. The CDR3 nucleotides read TGTGCCAGCAGCTTGGACGGACAGCGCAGAGATACGCAGTATTTT. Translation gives CASSLDGQRRDTQYF.

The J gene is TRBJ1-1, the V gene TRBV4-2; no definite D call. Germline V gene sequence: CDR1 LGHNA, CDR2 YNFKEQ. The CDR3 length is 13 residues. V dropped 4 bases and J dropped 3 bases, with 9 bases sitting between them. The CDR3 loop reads CASSPDGDTEAFF. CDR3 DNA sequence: TGTGCCAGCAGCCCCGATGGGGACACTGAAGCTTTCTTT.

The DNA of the CDR3 is TGCGCCAGCAGCCAAGAGGGCAGGGGGACCGGGGAGCTGTTTTTT. Translating gives CASSQEGRGTGELFF. The gene calls are TRBV4-1 and TRBJ2-2, with 7 bases lining up with TRBD1. The CDR3 totals 15 residues. V was pared by 0 bases and J by 5 bases, with 3 bases of the junction left unmatched. Looked up from germline, CDR1 is MGHRA and CDR2 is YSYEKL.

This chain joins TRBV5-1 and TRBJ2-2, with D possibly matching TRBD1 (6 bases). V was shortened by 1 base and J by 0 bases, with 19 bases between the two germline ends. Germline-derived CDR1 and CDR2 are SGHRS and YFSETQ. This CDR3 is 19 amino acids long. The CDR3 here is CASSLRPLSGTPNTGELFF. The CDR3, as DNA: TGCGCCAGCAGCTTGCGTCCCCTTTCCGGGACACCGAACACCGGGGAGCTGTTTTTT.

As DNA, the CDR3 is TGCGCCAGCAGCCAAGATTTCGAATATTTTCCTGAAGCTTTCTTT. This sequence encodes CASSQDFEYFPEAFF. The chain has TRBV4-1 and TRBJ1-1, with D unresolved. CDR1 MGHRA and CDR2 YSYEKL come from the germline V gene. V lost 0 bases to trimming and J lost 6 bases, with 14 bases between them. The CDR3 contains 15 residues.

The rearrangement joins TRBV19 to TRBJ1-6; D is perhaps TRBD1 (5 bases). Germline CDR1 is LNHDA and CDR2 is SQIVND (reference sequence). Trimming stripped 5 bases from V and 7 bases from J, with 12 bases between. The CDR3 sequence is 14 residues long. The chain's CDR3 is CASSLSGYNSPLHF. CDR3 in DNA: TGTGCCAGTAGTTTGTCAGGGTACAATTCACCCCTCCACTTT.

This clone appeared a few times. The CDR3 DNA is TGTGCCACCATCAGAAGTCTTGGCGAAAAACTGTTTTTT. It translates to CATIRSLGEKLFF. The rearrangement joins TRBV28 to TRBJ1-4, with D hard to call. V gave up 10 bases and J gave up 8 bases, with 17 bases separating them. CDR1 is MDHEN, CDR2 SYDVKM, per germline. CDR3 length: 13 amino acids.

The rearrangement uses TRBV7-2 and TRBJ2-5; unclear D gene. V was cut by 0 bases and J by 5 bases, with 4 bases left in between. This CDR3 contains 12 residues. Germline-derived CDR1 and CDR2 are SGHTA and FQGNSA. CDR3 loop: CASSLAPETQYF. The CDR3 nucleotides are TGTGCCAGCAGCTTAGCTCCCGAGACCCAGTACTTC.

The CDR3 nucleotides are TGTGCCAGCAGCGCCCGGGACAGGGGAAACACCATATATTTT. Protein sequence: CASSARDRGNTIYF. The rearrangement joins TRBV9 to TRBJ1-3; TRBD1 matches 8 bases. There are 14 residues in the CDR3. J was trimmed by 4 bases and V by 3 bases; bases with no gene match: 3. Germline V gene sequence: CDR1 SGDLS, CDR2 YYNGEE.

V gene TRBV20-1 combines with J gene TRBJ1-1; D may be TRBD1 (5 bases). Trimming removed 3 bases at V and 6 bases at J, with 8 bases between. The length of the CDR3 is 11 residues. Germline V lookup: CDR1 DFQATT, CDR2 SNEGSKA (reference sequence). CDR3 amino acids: CSARRGAEAFF. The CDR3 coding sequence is TGCAGTGCTAGGAGGGGAGCTGAAGCTTTCTTT.

CDR3 sequence (DNA): TGTGCCAGCAGCCCCCAGACTAGCGGGGGGACCGGGGAGCTGTTTTTT. This sequence encodes CASSPQTSGGTGELFF. This chain joins TRBV9 and TRBJ2-2; 13 bases line up with TRBD2. This CDR3 comprises 16 residues. Germline V lookup: CDR1 SGDLS, CDR2 YYNGEE. The V gene end was trimmed by 4 bases and the J gene end by 5 bases; junction bases not matched to a gene: 5.

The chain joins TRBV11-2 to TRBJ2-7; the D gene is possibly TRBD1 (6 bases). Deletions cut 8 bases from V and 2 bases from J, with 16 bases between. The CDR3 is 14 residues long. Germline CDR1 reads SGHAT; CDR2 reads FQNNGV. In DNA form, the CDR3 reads TGTGCCAGCGGCACAGGGAGTTACGCCTACGAGCAGTACTTC. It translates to CASGTGSYAYEQYF.